One and the same sample provided the 27 T cell receptor beta chains below, sequenced in a study of technical replicates of blood from a few donors. Using immunoSEQ multiplex PCR, the repertoire was profiled, and TCRdb retains in-frame clones only, with some absent. The table lists 56,000 or so clones, about 96% of them singletons. Sequencing was done on a sample of PBMCs. All receptors derive from a human donor in good health. Some clones in this sample may be carry-over from other donors' samples.

The chain recombines TRBV29-1 with TRBJ2-3; 8 bases fit TRBD2. From germline, CDR1 is SQVTM and CDR2 ANQGSEA. Trimming took 5 bases from V and 5 from J; bases not matched to a gene: 6. This CDR3 has 13 amino acids. The CDR3 DNA is TGCAGCGTTTACGGGGGGGGTATAGATACGCAGTATTTT. Amino acids: CSVYGGGIDTQYF.

CDR3 loop: CAWGASGIYEQYF. Written as DNA, the CDR3 is TGTGCCTGGGGGGCTAGCGGGATCTACGAGCAGTACTTC. The chain carries TRBV30 and TRBJ2-7; 9 nucleotides line up with TRBD2. This CDR3 region has 13 residues. In germline, CDR1 is GTSNPN, CDR2 SVGIG (reference sequence). The junction had 5 bases not matched to a gene; V was cut back by 5 bases and J by 3 bases. Full variable domain (rest looked up from reference TRBV30 and TRBJ2-7): SQTIHQWPATLVQPVGSPLSLECTVEGTSNPNLYWYRQAAGRGLQLLFYSVGIGQISSEVPQNLSASRPQDRQFILSSKKLLLSDSGFYLCAWGASGIYEQYFGPGTRLTVT.

V and J are TRBV30 and TRBJ2-6; weak D call: TRBD2 (6 bases). The V gene lost 4 bases and the J gene lost 4 bases, with 14 bases spanning the gap. This CDR3 comprises 15 residues. The germline CDR1 and CDR2 sequences are GTSNPN and SVGIG (reference sequence). The CDR3 DNA reads as TGTGCCTGGATGGCGGGAAGCTCCGGGGCCAACGTCCTGACTTTC. This encodes CAWMAGSSGANVLTF.

The chain uses TRBV9 and TRBJ2-3; tentative D call: TRBD2 (6 bases). Trimming took 4 bases from V and 2 from J, leaving 11 bases between them. The CDR3 totals 14 residues. Germline CDR1 SGDLS, CDR2 YYNGEE. The CDR3 loop reads CASSFRLVTDTQYF. In DNA, the CDR3 is TGTGCCAGCAGCTTCCGACTAGTCACAGATACGCAGTATTTT.

The rearrangement links TRBV7-2 to TRBJ1-2; 9 bases fit TRBD1. The CDR3 has 16 residues. In germline, CDR1 is SGHTA, CDR2 FQGNSA. J gave up 4 bases and V 0 bases, and 6 bases lay outside the gene matches. CDR3 region: CASSLAMTGGVYGYTF. The CDR3 coding sequence is TGTGCCAGCAGCTTAGCGATGACAGGGGGGGTCTATGGCTACACCTTC.

This clone is labeled medium-sized (0.01 to 0.1%). V and J are TRBV29-1 and TRBJ1-3; maybe TRBD1 (5 bases). The CDR3 runs to 12 residues. The germline CDR1 and CDR2 sequences are SQVTM and ANQGSEA. V lost 7 bases and J lost 2, with 9 bases in between. CDR3 amino acids: CSADTPGNTIYF. The DNA of the CDR3 is TGCAGCGCGGACACGCCTGGAAACACCATATATTTT.

V gene TRBV25-1 combines with J gene TRBJ1-1, with no clear D. V was pared by 4 bases and J by 3 bases, with 3 bases between. The CDR3 covers 11 residues. CDR1 is MGHDK, CDR2 SYGVNS, per germline. The CDR3 nucleotides are TGTGCCAGCAGTGCATACACTGAAGCTTTCTTT. Translated, it gives CASSAYTEAFF.

The V and J genes are TRBV5-4 and TRBJ2-7, with TRBD1 matching 9 bases. The germline V gene encodes CDR1 SGHNT and CDR2 YYREEE (reference sequence). V gave up 6 bases and J gave up 6 bases; unmatched junction bases: 7. This CDR3 is built from 13 residues. CDR3 in amino acids: CASTDRGTGEQYF. CDR3 nucleotides: TGTGCCAGCACCGACAGGGGGACAGGCGAGCAGTACTTC.

This clone was recorded a few times. The CDR3 DNA sequence: TGTGCCAGCAAGCAGGGTTCCTCCTATAATTCACCCCTCCACTTT. It is translated as CASKQGSSYNSPLHF. V usage is TRBV7-9 and J usage is TRBJ1-6; possibly TRBD1 for D (5 bases). V shed 7 bases and J shed 0 bases, with 10 bases lying between them. CDR1 and CDR2 from the germline V gene are SEHNR and FQNEAQ (reference sequence). The CDR3 runs to 15 residues.

V and J are TRBV6-1 and TRBJ1-4; 9 bases align to TRBD1. CDR3 size: 14 residues. Germline V gene data show CDR1 as MNHNS and CDR2 as SASEGT. V shed 6 bases, J shed 7 bases, and the junction held 6 bases outside the gene matches. The CDR3 protein is CASRTDRGSEKLFF. DNA of the CDR3: TGTGCCAGCAGAACCGACAGGGGGAGTGAAAAACTGTTTTTT.

This clone was seen only once. J is TRBJ2-1 and V is TRBV10-3, with 10 nucleotides matching TRBD2. Germline loops: CDR1 ENHRY, CDR2 SYGVKD. V shed 10 bases and J 2 bases; nucleotides not matched to a gene: 5. CDR3 size: 14 residues. CDR3 sequence reads: CATSAGGAYNEQFF. The CDR3 DNA is TGTGCCACCTCAGCGGGGGGGGCCTACAATGAGCAGTTCTTC.

The rearrangement uses TRBV27 and TRBJ2-1; 10 nucleotides agree with TRBD2. The germline CDR1 and CDR2 sequences are MNHEY and SMNVEV (reference sequence). The J segment lost 3 bases and the V segment lost 6 bases, leaving 11 bases of the junction unmatched. The CDR3 consists of 17 residues. CDR3 nucleotide sequence: TGTGCCAGCAGCCTCAGGACTAGCGGAGCCAGCTACAATGAGCAGTTCTTC. Its protein product is CASSLRTSGASYNEQFF.

CDR3 nucleotides: TGCGCCAGCAGACCTGCGGGGGGCCACTACAATGAGCAGTTCTTC. It is translated as CASRPAGGHYNEQFF. This chain connects TRBV4-3 to TRBJ2-1; 8 bases map to TRBD2. Germline lookup yields CDR1 LGHNA and CDR2 YSLEER. The CDR3 has 15 residues. Trimming took 6 bases from V and 3 from J; bases not matched to a gene: 7.

The rearrangement joins TRBV2 to TRBJ2-1; 9 bases match TRBD1. The CDR3 totals 15 residues. Germline trimming cut 7 bases from V and 1 base from J; bases unmatched to any gene: 5. The germline V gene encodes CDR1 SNHLY and CDR2 FYNNEI. As DNA, the CDR3 is TGTGCCAGCACAGGCGGGACAGGGTCCTACAATGAGCAGTTCTTC. Protein sequence: CASTGGTGSYNEQFF.

The chain couples TRBV5-6 to TRBJ2-3, with a tentative D call TRBD2 (6 bases). Germline values: CDR1 SGHDT, CDR2 YYEEEE. This CDR3 has 13 residues. V was shortened by 7 bases and J by 4 bases, with 13 bases between the two germline ends. DNA for the CDR3: TGTGCCAGCGGGCCCGAGCGGGCAGATACGCAGTATTTT. This sequence encodes CASGPERADTQYF.

This sequence joins TRBV4-3 and TRBJ1-2; tentative D call: TRBD1 (6 bases). The CDR3 sequence is 16 residues long. Germline V gene sequence: CDR1 LGHNA, CDR2 YSLEER. Trimming shortened V by 2 bases and J by 0 bases, and 13 bases separated the two germline ends. CDR3 sequence reads: CASSQTTTGSNYGYTF. In nucleotides, the CDR3 is TGCGCCAGCAGCCAAACAACGACAGGTTCTAACTATGGCTACACCTTC.

The V and J genes are TRBV15 and TRBJ2-3; TRBD2 matches at 9 bases. Losses at the gene ends were 3 bases for V and 9 bases for J; bases not matched to a gene: 10. The CDR3 runs to 15 residues. CDR1 and CDR2 from the germline V gene are LNHNV and YYDKDF (reference sequence). For the CDR3, the DNA is TGTGCCACCAGCAGTGGGCTAGCGGGGTTGAGAACGCAGTATTTT. This encodes CATSSGLAGLRTQYF.

The V and J genes are TRBV12-2 and TRBJ2-3; TRBD2, the table's D call, was not compared with the DNA. TRBV12-2 is a pseudogene segment. The CDR3 covers 15 residues. CDR3 in amino acids: CASRRSGLATDTQYF. Written as DNA, the CDR3 is TGTGCAAGTCGGCGATCGGGACTAGCGACAGATACGCAGTATTTT.

The chain uses TRBV18 and TRBJ2-5; 9 bases agree with TRBD2. CDR3 size: 15 residues. The V segment lost 5 bases and the J segment 5 bases; nucleotides outside the gene matches: 9. Germline values: CDR1 KGHSH, CDR2 LQKENI. In nucleotides, the CDR3 is TGTGCCAGCTCATACAATAGCGGGAGCAGTGAGACCCAGTACTTC. Amino acid sequence: CASSYNSGSSETQYF.

This clone was counted a single time. The V gene is TRBV7-9, the J gene TRBJ1-1; TRBD1 matches 8 bases. The CDR3 totals 12 residues. V lost 5 bases and J lost 11; bases outside the gene matches: 7. Germline V CDR1 and CDR2: SEHNR, FQNEAQ (reference sequence). The CDR3 DNA reads TGTGCCAGCAGCCCCCTGGACAGGGATGCTTTCTTT. This sequence encodes CASSPLDRDAFF.

The chain uses TRBV9 and TRBJ1-3; D unclear. The CDR3 consists of 15 residues. Germline assignment: CDR1 SGDLS and CDR2 YYNGEE. V dropped 0 bases and J dropped 0 bases, with 7 bases sitting between them. CDR3 residues: CASSVDLYSGNTIYF. CDR3 DNA: TGTGCCAGCAGCGTAGATCTCTACTCTGGAAACACCATATATTTT.

The chain has TRBV4-3 and TRBJ2-1; 9 nucleotides line up with TRBD2. Per germline, CDR1 LGHNA and CDR2 YSLEER. The length of the CDR3 is 17 residues. Trimming at V came to 0 bases and at J to 7 bases, leaving 10 bases not matched to a gene. Here the CDR3 reads CASSQDVAGGPLNEQFF. The CDR3 coding sequence is TGCGCCAGCAGCCAAGATGTTGCGGGAGGGCCTTTGAATGAGCAGTTCTTC.

CDR3 bases: TGTGCCAGCAGCCGGGACAGCCTATATGGCTACACCTTC. Translating gives CASSRDSLYGYTF. The chain has TRBV7-6 and TRBJ1-2; 7 nucleotides match TRBD1. The CDR3 spans 13 residues. J was trimmed by 5 bases and V by 5 bases; bases with no gene match: 5. CDR1 and CDR2 from the germline V gene are SGHVS and FNYEAQ.

CDR3 sequence (DNA): TGTGCCTGGAGTAGGACAGGGAGGTACTATGGCTACACCTTC. Encoded protein: CAWSRTGRYYGYTF. V and J are TRBV30 and TRBJ1-2; 8 nucleotides align to TRBD1. J was trimmed by 3 bases and V by 2 bases; bases with no gene match: 5. The CDR3 runs 14 residues. Germline V gene sequence: CDR1 GTSNPN, CDR2 SVGIG (reference sequence). The variable domain in full, with the rest retrieved from reference TRBV30 and TRBJ1-2, is SQTIHQWPATLVQPVGSPLSLECTVEGTSNPNLYWYRQAAGRGLQLLFYSVGIGQISSEVPQNLSASRPQDRQFILSSKKLLLSDSGFYLCAWSRTGRYYGYTFGSGTRLTVV.

The chain is built from TRBV5-8 and TRBJ2-3, with D hard to call. The CDR3 is 15 residues long. CDR1 is SGHTS, CDR2 YDEGEE, per germline. V dropped 0 bases and J dropped 2 bases, with 10 bases sitting between them. Here the CDR3 DNA reads TGTGCCAGCAGCTTGGGGCTTCTCCTCACAGATACGCAGTATTTT. This sequence encodes CASSLGLLLTDTQYF.

This clone was counted a single time. The chain combines TRBV6-5 with TRBJ2-7, with D possibly matching TRBD2 (6 bases). The CDR3 totals 13 residues. Germline V CDR1 and CDR2: MNHEY, SVGAGI. Trimming stripped 2 bases from V and 7 bases from J, with 12 bases between. The CDR3 reads CASSYTGDREQYF. In nucleotides, the CDR3 is TGTGCCAGCAGTTACACGGGGGATCGTGAGCAGTACTTC.

The chain carries TRBV5-1 and TRBJ2-7, with 8 nucleotides matching TRBD1. The CDR3 consists of 13 residues. The V gene's germline CDR1 is SGHRS and CDR2 YFSETQ. V lost 4 bases to trimming and J lost 3 bases; unmatched junction nucleotides: 3. The CDR3 reads CASSQDRVYEQYF. CDR3 nucleotides: TGCGCCAGCAGCCAGGACAGGGTCTACGAGCAGTACTTC. Drawing the rest from reference TRBV5-1 and TRBJ2-7, the complete variable domain is KAGVTQTPRYLIKTRGQQVTLSCSPISGHRSVSWYQQTPGQGLQFLFEYFSETQRNKGNFPGRFSGRQFSNSRSEMNVSTLELGDSALYLCASSQDRVYEQYFGPGTRLTVT.